This T cell receptor (beta chain) emerged from a study of blood T cell repertoires in COVID-19. This CDR3 contains 14 residues. V shed 2 bases and J shed 9 bases, with 16 bases lying between them. Per germline, CDR1 LNHNV and CDR2 YYDKDF (reference sequence). The method was immunoSEQ multiplex PCR; TCRdb's version includes in-frame clones alone and lacks a portion of them. The sample holds about 60,000 clones, almost 85% seen once. This clone was recorded once. This clonotype was obtained from a woman older than 75 with acute or convalescent COVID-19. The sequencing sample was made of peripheral blood. The chain carries TRBV15 and TRBJ1-2; D gene unclear. The CDR3 nucleotides read TGTGCCACCAGCAGACCGGCGGCCGAACGGAGCTACACCTTC. Its translation is CATSRPAAERSYTF.